These 25 T cell receptor beta chains were all obtained from the same sample, sequenced in a study of molecular identifiers for immune sequencing clone quantification. TCRdb passed the PCR reads through MiXCR, listing each CDR3 protein once. Of around 480,000 distinct CDR3 sequences in the sample, 25% were seen once. The sequenced material came from naive CD8+ T cells from blood, with Jurkat cell RNA spiked in. Documented subset: FACS-sorted CD8+CD4-CCR7+CD45RA+ naive T cells. The receptors stem from a human donor in good health. Some libraries in this study had Jurkat cell RNA spiked in.

This clonotype was counted a few times. The chain recombines TRBV20-1 with TRBJ2-7, with 13 bases aligning to TRBD2. With V trimmed by 2 bases and J by 3 bases, 16 bases remained unmatched. CDR3 size: 19 residues. Germline CDR1 and CDR2: DFQATT and SNEGSKA (reference sequence). The CDR3: CSARHYGLAGETALYEQYF. For the CDR3, the DNA is TGCAGTGCTAGACACTACGGACTAGCGGGGGAAACTGCCCTCTACGAGCAGTACTTC.

The chain combines TRBV5-6 with TRBJ2-3; D remains unclear. There are 15 residues in the CDR3. V lost 4 bases and J 2 bases, leaving 14 bases between the germline ends. CDR1 is SGHDT, CDR2 YYEEEE, per germline. This chain's CDR3 is CASSPTDENTDTQYF. CDR3 coding DNA: TGTGCCAGCAGCCCAACAGACGAGAACACAGATACGCAGTATTTT.

Ten or more counts support this clonotype. The chain has TRBV5-1 and TRBJ2-7; D gene unclear. The germline V and J ends were trimmed by 0 bases and 7 bases, with 11 bases remaining between them. The germline CDR1 and CDR2 sequences are SGHRS and YFSETQ. This CDR3 has 13 amino acids. The chain's CDR3 is CASSLEPGREQYF. As DNA, the CDR3 is TGCGCCAGCAGCTTGGAGCCGGGCCGGGAGCAGTACTTC.

A note on this clonotype: This may be a read error: a much more frequent sequence differs by one nucleotide. The V and J genes are TRBV4-2 and TRBJ1-5, with 7 bases fitting TRBD1. CDR3 length equals 14 residues. CDR1 is LGHNA and CDR2 is YNFKEQ in the germline V gene. CDR3 nucleotides: TGTGCCAGCAGCCGCGGGACAGATGACCAGCCCCATCATTTT. Protein product: CASSRGTDDQPHHF.

This clonotype was seen a handful of times. The chain has TRBV10-3 and TRBJ2-7; D may be TRBD2 (5 bases). V lost 4 bases, J lost 2 bases, and 12 bases lay in between. The CDR3 is 14 amino acids. The V gene's germline CDR1 is ENHRY and CDR2 SYGVKD. The CDR3 here is CAISGGLATYEQYF. DNA for the CDR3: TGTGCCATCAGTGGAGGGCTTGCAACCTACGAGCAGTACTTC.

This rearrangement joins TRBV10-3 to TRBJ2-5; 11 positions agree with TRBD1. Germline-derived CDR1 and CDR2 are ENHRY and SYGVKD. The CDR3 is made up of 18 amino acids. The ends lost 3 bases at V and 4 bases at J; junction bases unmatched: 13. This chain's CDR3 is CAISDGQGALAEGETQYF. The DNA of the CDR3 is TGTGCCATCAGTGACGGACAGGGGGCTTTGGCCGAAGGAGAGACCCAGTACTTC.

CDR3 coding DNA: TGTGCCAGTAGTGTCCTAGGACAGGGTTCAGGGGCCAACGTCCTGACTTTC. Translating it yields CASSVLGQGSGANVLTF. V and J are TRBV19 and TRBJ2-6; TRBD1 matches at 8 bases. Germline V gene lookup returns CDR1 LNHDA and CDR2 SQIVND (reference sequence). The CDR3 has 17 residues. V was pared by 5 bases and J by 4 bases, with 10 bases of the junction left unmatched. Drawing the rest from reference TRBV19 and TRBJ2-6, the complete variable domain is DGGITQSPKYLFRKEGQNVTLSCEQNLNHDAMYWYRQDPGQGLRLIYYSQIVNDFQKGDIAEGYSVSREKKESFPLTVTSAQKNPTAFYLCASSVLGQGSGANVLTFGAGSRLTVL.

Comment on this clonotype: This may stem from a read error, because a much larger clone lies one nucleotide away. V and J are TRBV5-6 and TRBJ2-7; unclear D gene. The CDR3 sequence is 13 residues long. CDR1 and CDR2 from the germline V gene are SGHDT and YYEEEE. The CDR3 DNA sequence: TGTGCCAGCAGCTGGGGTAACTCCTACGAGCAGTCCTTC. This encodes CASSWGNSYEQSF.

The rearrangement uses TRBV30 and TRBJ2-7; D possibly corresponds to TRBD1 (5 bases). Germline V lookup: CDR1 GTSNPN, CDR2 SVGIG (reference sequence). This CDR3 region has 13 residues. Between the trimmed V and J ends, which lost 2 bases and 2 bases, there was a span of 10 bases. In DNA form, the CDR3 reads TGTGCCTGGAGTTTAGGGGAAACCTACGAGCAGTACTTC. This codes for CAWSLGETYEQYF.

The CDR3 is CASSMAGGSSYEQYF. In nucleotides, the CDR3 is TGTGCCAGTAGTATGGCGGGGGGTAGCTCCTACGAGCAGTACTTC. The V call is TRBV19, the J call TRBJ2-7; 8 bases map to TRBD2. CDR3 length: 15 amino acids. Germline CDR1 and CDR2: LNHDA and SQIVND (reference sequence). The trim removed 3 bases at V and 0 bases at J, leaving 4 bases unmatched.

The rearrangement joins TRBV28 to TRBJ2-3, with D perhaps matching TRBD1 (6 bases). The CDR3 totals 12 residues. Germline V gives CDR1 MDHEN, CDR2 SYDVKM. V was trimmed by 6 bases and J by 10 bases, leaving 14 bases between them. This chain's CDR3 is CASSPDSSAQYF. Written as DNA, the CDR3 is TGTGCCAGCAGCCCGGACAGCTCGGCGCAGTATTTT.

The chain employs TRBV4-3 and TRBJ2-7; D is possibly TRBD1 (5 bases). The V gene lost 5 bases and the J gene lost 2 bases, with 13 bases spanning the gap. CDR3 length equals 14 residues. CDR1 is LGHNA and CDR2 is YSLEER in the germline V gene. CDR3 sequence reads: CASSSWAGTYEQYF. Here the CDR3 DNA reads TGCGCCAGCAGCTCATGGGCAGGGACCTACGAGCAGTACTTC.

The chain recombines TRBV9 with TRBJ2-7; 11 bases are a match to TRBD2. V lost 0 bases and J lost 6; bases outside the gene matches: 5. Germline-derived CDR1 and CDR2 are SGDLS and YYNGEE. The CDR3 loop spans 15 amino acids. The CDR3 loop reads CASSVGASGRTEQYF. CDR3 sequence (DNA): TGTGCCAGCAGCGTAGGGGCTAGCGGGAGGACCGAGCAGTACTTC.

Of note for this clonotype: This may come from a read error, since a much larger clone is one base off. The gene calls are TRBV2 and TRBJ2-2, with D unclear. Trimming removed 4 bases from V and 0 bases from J, with 12 bases in between. The germline V gene encodes CDR1 SNHLY and CDR2 FYNNEI. The CDR3 sequence is 16 residues long. CDR3 sequence (DNA): TGTGCCAGCAGTGCCCCGGCGACACCGAACACCGGGGAGCTGTTTTTT. Protein: CASSAPATPNTGELFF.

This sequence joins TRBV5-1 and TRBJ2-5; D is uncertain. The germline V gene has CDR1 SGHRS and CDR2 YFSETQ. V was cut by 0 bases and J by 2 bases, with 11 bases left in between. The CDR3 is 15 residues long. The CDR3 sequence is CASSLVAWQQETQYF. Here the CDR3 DNA reads TGCGCCAGCAGCTTGGTGGCGTGGCAGCAAGAGACCCAGTACTTC.

The sample holds a few counts of this clonotype. J is TRBJ2-7 and V is TRBV7-6, with D possibly matching TRBD1 (6 bases). Germline V gene lookup returns CDR1 SGHVS and CDR2 FNYEAQ. The CDR3 is 14 amino acids. Trimming shortened V by 5 bases and J by 4 bases, and 15 bases separated the two germline ends. The CDR3 nucleotides read TGTGCCAGCAGCCAGGGACACTTGACATACGAGCAGTACTTC. It specifies CASSQGHLTYEQYF.

This clonotype was found a few times. The V call is TRBV12-3 or TRBV12-4, the J call TRBJ1-2; D is undetermined. The CDR3 spans 15 residues. Trimming removed 5 bases at V and 4 bases at J, with 17 bases between. The CDR3 loop is CASSAPGGDFYGYTF. DNA of the CDR3: TGTGCCAGCAGTGCCCCCGGAGGAGACTTCTATGGCTACACCTTC.

CDR3: CASTLGPSNEQFF. The CDR3 DNA follows: TGTGCCAGCACCCTAGGACCTTCCAATGAGCAGTTCTTC. The chain is built from TRBV28 and TRBJ2-1; the D is unclear. Germline V CDR1 and CDR2: MDHEN, SYDVKM. This CDR3 has 13 amino acids. V was cut by 7 bases and J by 6 bases, with 13 bases left in between. Looking up the rest from reference TRBV28 and TRBJ2-1 gives the full variable domain: DVKVTQSSRYLVKRTGEKVFLECVQDMDHENMFWYRQDPGLGLRLIYFSYDVKMKEKGDIPEGYSVSREKKERFSLILESASTNQTSMYLCASTLGPSNEQFFGPGTRLTVL.

Regarding this clonotype: One base away lies a much larger clone, so this may be a sequencing read error. V gene TRBV20-1 combines with J gene TRBJ2-6; 8 bases agree with TRBD1. The CDR3 is 14 residues long. In germline, CDR1 is DFQATT, CDR2 SNEGSKA (reference sequence). This CDR3 is CSAMTGVWTNALTF. CDR3 DNA sequence: TGCAGTGCGATGACAGGGGTCTGGACTAACGCCCTGACTTTC.

A remark on this clonotype: This may be a read error, as it is one base from a much larger clone. This chain joins TRBV28 and TRBJ2-3; maybe TRBD2 (5 bases). The CDR3 runs 15 residues. Germline V gene lookup returns CDR1 MDHEN and CDR2 SYDVKM. CDR3 sequence reads: CAGSLIGISTDTQYF. DNA of the CDR3: TGTGCCGGCAGTTTAATCGGGATCAGCACAGATACGCAGTATTTT.

This chain links TRBV3-1 with TRBJ2-5; tentatively, D is TRBD1 (5 bases). Germline V gene sequence: CDR1 LGHDT, CDR2 YNNKEL (reference sequence). This CDR3 comprises 15 residues. V was cut by 4 bases and J by 1 base, with 13 bases left in between. The CDR3, as DNA: TGTGCCAGCAGCCCCCCGCGTAGGGGCCAAGAGACCCAGTACTTC. Translated: CASSPPRRGQETQYF.

As regards this clonotype: A read error may be the cause here, since a much bigger clone is one base away. The chain couples TRBV6-7 to TRBJ2-3; D is perhaps TRBD1 or TRBD2 (7 bases each). TRBV6-7 is flagged as an ORF with uncertain function. CDR3 size: 16 residues. V lost 0 bases and J lost 3, with 13 bases in between. DNA for the CDR3: TGTGCCAGCAGTTACTCCTGGGAGGGACAGACAGATACGCAGTATTTT. Protein: CASSYSWEGQTDTQYF.

This clonotype appeared a few times. The genes are TRBV28 and TRBJ1-5, with TRBD1 matching over 8 bases. The CDR3 sequence is 14 residues long. Germline CDR1 and CDR2: MDHEN and SYDVKM. After removal of 6 bases from V and 7 bases from J, the junction contained 8 bases not matched to a gene. The CDR3 DNA follows: TGTGCCAGCAGCATCGGACAGGGAGGACAGCCCCAGCATTTT. As protein: CASSIGQGGQPQHF.

This clonotype was counted ten times or more. This chain connects TRBV20-1 to TRBJ2-7; D is perhaps TRBD2 (6 bases). Trimming took off 0 bases at V and 0 bases at J, with 12 bases between the two ends. Germline loops: CDR1 DFQATT, CDR2 SNEGSKA (reference sequence). The CDR3 has 15 residues. CDR3 nucleotide sequence: TGCAGTGCTAGAGACCCCACGACTAGCTCCTACGAGCAGTACTTC. It translates to CSARDPTTSSYEQYF.

Details on this clonotype: A much larger clone lies a single base off, so this may be a read error. J is TRBJ2-3 and V is TRBV5-6; D assignment may be TRBD1 or TRBD2 (5 bases each). This CDR3 comprises 14 residues. Per the germline V gene, CDR1 is SGHDT and CDR2 is YYEEEE. Trimming removed 4 bases at V and 8 bases at J, with 17 bases between. Here the CDR3 DNA reads TGTGCCAGCAGCCCGGGTTGGGACCCAGGTACGCAGTATTTT. Amino acids: CASSPGWDPGTQYF. The full variable domain, rest sourced from reference TRBV5-6 and TRBJ2-3, is DAGVTQSPTHLIKTRGQQVTLRCSPKSGHDTVSWYQQALGQGPQFIFQYYEEEERQRGNFPDRFSGHQFPNYSSELNVNALLLGDSALYLCASSPGWDPGTQYFGPGTRLTVL.